Below are 27 T cell receptor beta chains sequenced from a single sample in a study of CD4+ T cells in melanoma. Data came from immunoSEQ multiplex PCR; TCRdb stores just in-frame clones and leaves some out. The data contain 110,000 to 150,000 clones, around 90% of them seen just once; the ten biggest clones take up about 1.6%. All receptors come from a human donor with melanoma.

The chain employs TRBV7-9 and TRBJ1-1; D is undetermined. The CDR3 extends over 11 amino acids. The germline V and J ends were trimmed by 1 base and 6 bases, with 3 bases remaining between them. Looked up from germline, CDR1 is SEHNR and CDR2 is FQNEAQ (reference sequence). CDR3 residues: CASSLVAEAFF. The CDR3 nucleotides are TGTGCCAGCAGCTTAGTTGCTGAAGCTTTCTTT.

In DNA form, the CDR3 reads TGTGCCTGGAGTGTAAGAGGGAATTCACCCCTCCACTTT. Translation gives CAWSVRGNSPLHF. The rearrangement uses TRBV30 and TRBJ1-6; D remains ambiguous. The germline V gene encodes CDR1 GTSNPN and CDR2 SVGIG (reference sequence). This CDR3 comprises 13 residues. V was cut by 0 bases and J by 7 bases, with 7 bases left in between.

This rearrangement joins TRBV6-1 to TRBJ1-5; D perhaps matches TRBD1 (6 bases). The CDR3 runs 14 residues. CDR1 and CDR2 from the germline V gene are MNHNS and SASEGT. V lost 5 bases and J lost 0, with 8 bases in between. DNA for the CDR3: TGTGCCAGCAGTTCACAGGGTAGCAATCAGCCCCAGCATTTT. Its translation: CASSSQGSNQPQHF.

The gene calls are TRBV5-4 and TRBJ1-2, with D unclear. Germline V gene lookup returns CDR1 SGHNT and CDR2 YYREEE (reference sequence). The CDR3 is 16 residues long. Trimming cost V 6 bases and J 0 bases, with 18 bases left between them. The CDR3 DNA follows: TGTGCCAGCACTTCCCCAAACGGAATAGCTAACTATGGCTACACCTTC. It is translated as CASTSPNGIANYGYTF.

The V and J genes are TRBV6-5 and TRBJ1-1, with D possibly TRBD1 on 6 matching bases. CDR1 MNHEY and CDR2 SVGAGI come from the germline V gene. The CDR3 runs to 13 residues. V was cut by 4 bases and J by 9 bases, with 15 bases left in between. In nucleotides, the CDR3 is TGTGCCAGCAGTTTGGGGGCCAGAGAACAAGCTTTCTTT. Translation: CASSLGAREQAFF.

This sequence joins TRBV6-1 and TRBJ1-1; no firm D call. Looked up from germline, CDR1 is MNHNS and CDR2 is SASEGT. Trimming pared 5 bases from V and 2 bases from J, leaving 9 bases between. This CDR3 contains 13 residues. CDR3 sequence: CASSQKGNTEAFF. The CDR3 nucleotides read TGTGCCAGCAGTCAAAAGGGTAACACTGAAGCTTTCTTT.

This clone was observed once. The chain has TRBV9 and TRBJ2-7; unclear D gene. Germline V gene sequence: CDR1 SGDLS, CDR2 YYNGEE. This CDR3 region has 14 residues. V was trimmed by 0 bases and J by 2 bases, leaving 9 bases between them. CDR3 DNA: TGTGCCAGCAGCGTAGATGGCTACGCCTACGAGCAGTACTTC. The encoded protein is CASSVDGYAYEQYF.

The J gene is TRBJ1-4, the V gene TRBV6-6; TRBD1 matches at 8 bases. Trimming at V came to 5 bases and at J to 2 bases, leaving 4 bases not matched to a gene. Germline CDR1 reads MNHNY; CDR2 reads SVGAGI (reference sequence). The CDR3 contains 15 residues. As DNA, the CDR3 is TGTGCCAGCAGTCAGGGGGCAGGGACTAATGAAAAACTGTTTTTT. Its translation: CASSQGAGTNEKLFF.

This clone appeared once. The chain combines TRBV2 with TRBJ1-4, with no clear D. V was cut by 6 bases and J by 6 bases, with 8 bases left in between. Germline CDR1 is SNHLY and CDR2 is FYNNEI. The CDR3 consists of 12 residues. The CDR3 here is CASRSDDEKLFF. As DNA, the CDR3 is TGTGCCAGCAGAAGCGACGATGAAAAACTGTTTTTT.

V gene TRBV18 combines with J gene TRBJ1-2; 12 bases fit TRBD1. From germline, CDR1 is KGHSH and CDR2 LQKENI. V shed 6 bases and J 7 bases; nucleotides not matched to a gene: 6. This CDR3 has 14 residues. CDR3 DNA sequence: TGTGCCAGCTCGGCCGGGACAGGGGGCTCTGGCTACACCTTC. This translates into CASSAGTGGSGYTF.

The chain uses TRBV11-2 and TRBJ2-7, with 11 positions matching TRBD1. With 2 bases clipped from V and 5 bases from J, the junction kept 14 bases outside the gene matches. Per germline, CDR1 SGHAT and CDR2 FQNNGV. The CDR3 runs to 18 residues. The CDR3 sequence is CASSLSRGWDRGDHEQYF. The CDR3 nucleotides are TGTGCCAGCAGCTTAAGTCGGGGGTGGGACAGGGGGGACCACGAGCAGTACTTC.

The chain has TRBV5-6 and TRBJ2-7, with 9 bases that match TRBD1. V trimming: 2 bases; J trimming: 2 bases; junction bases outside the gene matches: 8. The CDR3 is 16 residues long. From germline, CDR1 is SGHDT and CDR2 YYEEEE. CDR3 amino acids: CASSLLAGTGTYEQYF. The CDR3 coding sequence is TGTGCCAGCAGCTTATTAGCCGGGACAGGGACCTACGAGCAGTACTTC.

The genes are TRBV6-5 and TRBJ2-5; possible D gene TRBD1, 6 bases. The germline V and J ends were trimmed by 4 bases and 5 bases, with 14 bases remaining between them. This CDR3 has 14 residues. Per germline, CDR1 MNHEY and CDR2 SVGAGI. This CDR3 reads CASSWLGARETQYF. CDR3 coding DNA: TGTGCCAGCAGTTGGCTGGGGGCCAGGGAGACCCAGTACTTC.

This clone has only one observation. The rearrangement links TRBV7-6 to TRBJ2-3; TRBD1 matches 10 bases. This CDR3 has 14 amino acids. V dropped 5 bases and J dropped 5; count of bases not matched to a gene: 4. CDR1 is SGHVS and CDR2 is FNYEAQ in the germline V gene. The CDR3 here is CASSPDRGQDTQYF. The CDR3 DNA reads TGTGCCAGCAGCCCAGACAGGGGGCAAGATACGCAGTATTTT.

This chain joins TRBV2 and TRBJ1-6; D is uncertain. Germline assignment: CDR1 SNHLY and CDR2 FYNNEI. V was pared by 7 bases and J by 6 bases, with 10 bases between. The CDR3 extends over 13 amino acids. The CDR3 DNA is TGTGCCAGCATGTTCTGGGGTAATTCACCCCTCCACTTT. Protein sequence: CASMFWGNSPLHF.

Only one count was recorded for this clone. The chain uses TRBV29-1 and TRBJ2-7; TRBD1 or TRBD2 may be the D gene (7 bases each). Germline V gene data show CDR1 as SQVTM and CDR2 as ANQGSEA. V dropped 5 bases and J dropped 6 bases, with 26 bases sitting between them. The CDR3 sequence is 16 residues long. The CDR3, as DNA: TGCAGCGTTAAAAGGGACAGTTCAAGGGCGGGGGTCGAGCAGTACTTC. Translation: CSVKRDSSRAGVEQYF.

About this clone: A read error may produce the germline difference seen at one junction end. The chain links TRBV7-9 to TRBJ2-1; the D gene is possibly TRBD2 (5 bases). CDR1 is SEHNR and CDR2 is FQNEAQ in the germline V gene (reference sequence). The CDR3 runs to 14 residues. The CDR3 protein is CAGSRTGLYNEQFF. The CDR3 coding sequence is TGTGCCGGCAGCCGGACGGGGTTGTACAATGAGCAGTTCTTC.

This chain uses TRBV9 with TRBJ2-7; either TRBD1 or TRBD2 may fit D (6 bases each). Per germline, CDR1 SGDLS and CDR2 YYNGEE. The CDR3 covers 15 residues. The V end lost 0 bases, the J end lost 3 bases, and 13 bases lay between the germline ends. The CDR3 loop reads CASSVGRGKDYEQYF. CDR3 DNA sequence: TGTGCCAGCAGCGTAGGGAGGGGGAAGGACTACGAGCAGTACTTC.

This chain uses TRBV18 with TRBJ1-1; no clear D. The germline gives CDR1 KGHSH, CDR2 LQKENI. V was clipped by 5 bases and J by 8 bases, with 12 bases between them. The CDR3 loop spans 12 amino acids. This chain's CDR3 is CASSVLGEEAFF. The CDR3 DNA reads TGTGCCAGCTCAGTATTGGGAGAGGAAGCTTTCTTT.

J is TRBJ2-1 and V is TRBV5-1; 12 bases align to TRBD2. The germline gives CDR1 SGHRS, CDR2 YFSETQ. The V gene end was trimmed by 7 bases and the J gene end by 4 bases; junction bases not matched to a gene: 3. CDR3 length equals 14 residues. CDR3 sequence reads: CASATSGGYNEQFF. The CDR3 DNA reads as TGCGCCAGCGCGACTAGCGGGGGATACAATGAGCAGTTCTTC.

The CDR3 is CASSPPGGAYEQYF. CDR3 DNA: TGTGCCAGCAGTCCGCCCGGGGGGGCCTACGAGCAGTACTTC. The chain recombines TRBV27 with TRBJ2-7; TRBD2 aligns across 8 bases. The trim removed 5 bases at V and 2 bases at J, leaving 5 bases unmatched. Germline V gene lookup returns CDR1 MNHEY and CDR2 SMNVEV (reference sequence). This CDR3 spans 14 amino acids.

The chain carries TRBV14 and TRBJ2-1; 12 nucleotides align to TRBD2. The CDR3 contains 15 residues. CDR1 is SGHDN and CDR2 is FVKESK in the germline V gene. Losses at the gene ends were 3 bases for V and 7 bases for J; bases not matched to a gene: 4. The CDR3 protein is CASSHLAGGPNEQFF. The CDR3 coding sequence is TGTGCCAGCAGCCACCTAGCGGGGGGGCCTAATGAGCAGTTCTTC.

The chain has TRBV2 and TRBJ1-1; TRBD1 matches 7 bases. Unmatched junction bases numbered 10, after V lost 4 bases and J lost 2 bases. Germline CDR1 is SNHLY and CDR2 is FYNNEI. CDR3 length equals 16 residues. Here the CDR3 DNA reads TGTGCCAGCAGTGGTCCCAGGGAGGGGGCAAACACTGAAGCTTTCTTT. Translation gives CASSGPREGANTEAFF.

The CDR3 nucleotides are TGTGCCGGATCCCGGGACAGCAACTATGGCTACACCTTC. It encodes CAGSRDSNYGYTF. The chain is built from TRBV2 and TRBJ1-2; 7 positions agree with TRBD1. The CDR3 covers 13 residues. V shed 11 bases and J 2 bases; nucleotides not matched to a gene: 8. Germline V gene data show CDR1 as SNHLY and CDR2 as FYNNEI.

In DNA form, the CDR3 reads TGTGCCAGCAGCTTAGCTTATGCGCCCGGGGAGCTGTTTTTT. This sequence encodes CASSLAYAPGELFF. The chain recombines TRBV7-9 with TRBJ2-2; no definite D call. With 0 bases removed from V and 6 bases from J, the gap between germline ends came to 8 bases. The CDR3 covers 14 residues. Germline CDR1 and CDR2: SEHNR and FQNEAQ (reference sequence).

This chain links TRBV6-1 with TRBJ2-1; D is uncertain. CDR1 and CDR2 from the germline V gene are MNHNS and SASEGT. V gave up 2 bases and J gave up 1 base, with 15 bases separating them. The CDR3 consists of 17 residues. Written as DNA, the CDR3 is TGTGCCAGCAGTGAATACGGAAATGAGGTTTCCTACAATGAGCAGTTCTTC. As protein: CASSEYGNEVSYNEQFF.

The rearrangement uses TRBV2 and TRBJ1-1, with D possibly being TRBD1 (5 bases). Per the germline V gene, CDR1 is SNHLY and CDR2 is FYNNEI. CDR3 length: 14 amino acids. Trimming removed 7 bases at V and 1 base at J, with 13 bases between. The CDR3 sequence: CASTETVTNTEAFF. Here the CDR3 DNA reads TGTGCCAGCACAGAGACAGTGACGAACACTGAAGCTTTCTTT.